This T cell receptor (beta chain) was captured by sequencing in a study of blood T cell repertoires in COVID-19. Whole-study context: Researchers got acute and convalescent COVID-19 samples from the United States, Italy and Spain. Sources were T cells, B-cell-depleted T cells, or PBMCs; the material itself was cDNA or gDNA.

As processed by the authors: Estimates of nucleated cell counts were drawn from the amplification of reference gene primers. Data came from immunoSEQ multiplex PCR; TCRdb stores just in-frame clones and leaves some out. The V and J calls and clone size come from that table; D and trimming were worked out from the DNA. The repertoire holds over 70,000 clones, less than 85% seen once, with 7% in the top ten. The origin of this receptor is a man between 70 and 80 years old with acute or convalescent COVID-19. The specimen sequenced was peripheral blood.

The CDR3 region has the DNA TGTGCCATCAGTGATGGGGGCCCTGAAGCTTTCTTT. Residues: CAISDGGPEAFF. The chain employs TRBV10-3 and TRBJ1-1, with D maybe TRBD1 (6 bases). CDR3 length: 12 amino acids. The V gene's germline CDR1 is ENHRY and CDR2 SYGVKD. The ends were cut back, 3 bases at V and 6 bases at J, with 8 bases in the middle.